This TCR beta chain was sequenced for a study of blood T cell repertoires in COVID-19. Study details: From T cells, B-cell-depleted T cells, or PBMCs came the material, which was cDNA or gDNA.

Patients in Seattle were enrolled during active infection, then followed longitudinally. This clone was picked up a small number of times. Methods used by the authors: Estimation of nucleated cell counts relied on the amplification of reference gene primers. Assay used: immunoSEQ multiplex PCR; TCRdb lists only in-frame clones, some missing. That table supplies the V and J calls and clone size; D and trimming were determined from the DNA. The top ten clones hold under 2% of a sample with about 410,000 clones, roughly 90% of them seen once. Sequenced sample: peripheral blood. The receptor was derived from a woman aged 40 to 50 with COVID-19, enrolled during active disease.

The CDR3 is CASSRDSANQPQHF. DNA of the CDR3: TGTGCCAGCAGTCGGGACAGCGCAAATCAGCCCCAGCATTTT. The chain carries TRBV6-2 or TRBV6-3 and TRBJ1-5; 7 bases line up with TRBD1. Trimming took 5 bases from V and 4 from J; bases not matched to a gene: 5. Per the germline V gene, CDR1 is MNHEY and CDR2 is SVGEGT. CDR3 length: 14 amino acids.